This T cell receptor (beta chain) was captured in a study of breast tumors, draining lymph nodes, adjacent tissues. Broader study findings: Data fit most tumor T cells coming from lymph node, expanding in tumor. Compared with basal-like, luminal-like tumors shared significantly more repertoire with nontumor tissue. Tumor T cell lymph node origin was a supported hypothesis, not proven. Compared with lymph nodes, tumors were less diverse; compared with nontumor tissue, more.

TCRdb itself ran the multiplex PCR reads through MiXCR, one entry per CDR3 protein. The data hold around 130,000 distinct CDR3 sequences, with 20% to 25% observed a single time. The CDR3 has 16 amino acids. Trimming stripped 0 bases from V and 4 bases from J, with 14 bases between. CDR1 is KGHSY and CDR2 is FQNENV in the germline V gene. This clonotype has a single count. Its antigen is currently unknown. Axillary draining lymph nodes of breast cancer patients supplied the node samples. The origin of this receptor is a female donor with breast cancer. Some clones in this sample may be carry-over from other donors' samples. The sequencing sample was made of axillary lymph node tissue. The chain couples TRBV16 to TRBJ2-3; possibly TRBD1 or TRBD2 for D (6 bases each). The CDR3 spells CASSQSQGRDADTQYF. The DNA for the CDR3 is TGTGCCAGCAGCCAATCGCAGGGGCGGGACGCAGATACGCAGTATTTT.